This T cell receptor beta chain was identified during a study of T cells in Graves' hyperthyroidism and ophthalmopathy. RNA transcripts provided the source from which TCR beta CDR3 regions were amplified. The TCR CDR3 first-round RT-PCR relied on the HTBI primer set. In TCRdb, the multiplex PCR reads were re-called with MiXCR into one record per CDR3 protein. This table holds around 270,000 distinct CDR3 sequences, 15% to 20% found once. Input material: blood. The sequence derives from a man in his fifties or sixties with Graves' ophthalmopathy.

CDR3 in amino acids: CSAGGEGDSLFQETQYF. CDR3 sequence (DNA): TGCAGTGCCGGAGGGGAGGGGGACAGCTTATTCCAAGAGACCCAGTACTTC. This chain connects TRBV20-1 to TRBJ2-5; D is tentatively TRBD1 or TRBD2 (7 bases each). CDR3 size: 17 residues. The V end lost 6 bases, the J end lost 1 base, and 24 bases lay between the germline ends. CDR1 is DFQATT, CDR2 SNEGSKA, per germline (reference sequence).